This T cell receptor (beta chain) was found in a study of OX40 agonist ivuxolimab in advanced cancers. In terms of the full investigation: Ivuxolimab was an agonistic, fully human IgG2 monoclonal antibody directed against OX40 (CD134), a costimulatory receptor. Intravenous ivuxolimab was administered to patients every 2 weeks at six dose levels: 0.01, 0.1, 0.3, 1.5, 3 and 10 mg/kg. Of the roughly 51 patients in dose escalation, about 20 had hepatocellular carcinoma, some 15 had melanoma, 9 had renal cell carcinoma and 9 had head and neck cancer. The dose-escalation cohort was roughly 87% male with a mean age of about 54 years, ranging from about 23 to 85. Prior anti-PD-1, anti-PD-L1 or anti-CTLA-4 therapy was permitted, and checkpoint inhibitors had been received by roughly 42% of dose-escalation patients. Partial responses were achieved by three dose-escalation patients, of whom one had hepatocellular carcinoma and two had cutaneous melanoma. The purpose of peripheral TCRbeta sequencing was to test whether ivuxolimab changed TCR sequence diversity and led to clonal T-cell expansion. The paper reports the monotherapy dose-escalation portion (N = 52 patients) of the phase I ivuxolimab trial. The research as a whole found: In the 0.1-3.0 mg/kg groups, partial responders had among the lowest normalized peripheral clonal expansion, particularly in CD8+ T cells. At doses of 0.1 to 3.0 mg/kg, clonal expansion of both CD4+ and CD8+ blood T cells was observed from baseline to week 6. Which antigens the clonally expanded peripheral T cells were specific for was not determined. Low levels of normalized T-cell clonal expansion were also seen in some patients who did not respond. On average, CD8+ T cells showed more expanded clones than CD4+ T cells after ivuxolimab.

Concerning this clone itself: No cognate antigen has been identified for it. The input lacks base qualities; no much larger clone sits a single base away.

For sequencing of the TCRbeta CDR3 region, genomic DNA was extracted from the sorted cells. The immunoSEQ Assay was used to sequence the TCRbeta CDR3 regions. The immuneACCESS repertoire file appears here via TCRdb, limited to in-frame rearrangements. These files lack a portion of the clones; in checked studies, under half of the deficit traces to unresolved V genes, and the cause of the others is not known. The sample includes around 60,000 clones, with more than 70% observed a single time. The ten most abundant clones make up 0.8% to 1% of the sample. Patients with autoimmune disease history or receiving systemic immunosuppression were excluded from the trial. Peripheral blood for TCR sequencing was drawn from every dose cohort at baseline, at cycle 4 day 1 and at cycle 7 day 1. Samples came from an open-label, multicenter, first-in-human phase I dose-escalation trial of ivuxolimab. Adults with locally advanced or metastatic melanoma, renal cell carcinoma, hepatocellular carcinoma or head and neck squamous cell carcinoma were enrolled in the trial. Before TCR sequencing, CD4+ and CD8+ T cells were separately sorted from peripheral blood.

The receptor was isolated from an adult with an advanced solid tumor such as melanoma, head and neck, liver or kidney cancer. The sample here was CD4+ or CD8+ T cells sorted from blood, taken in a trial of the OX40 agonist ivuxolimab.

CDR3 reads: CASSSYSRGTNSPLHF. The sequenced DNA: TGTGCCAGCAGCTCCTACTCCAGGGGTACTAATTCACCCCTCCACTTT. The chain couples TRBV13 to TRBJ1-6; 6 matching bases give a weak D call of TRBD1. At the junction V is shortened by 4 bases and J by 6 bases, with 16 bases in between. The germline V gene (reference sequence) supplies CDR1 PRHDT and CDR2 FYEKMQ. The CDR3 has 16 amino acids, counting the end cysteine and phenylalanine. Only the CDR3 DNA stays, 48 bases, in frame from base 1.